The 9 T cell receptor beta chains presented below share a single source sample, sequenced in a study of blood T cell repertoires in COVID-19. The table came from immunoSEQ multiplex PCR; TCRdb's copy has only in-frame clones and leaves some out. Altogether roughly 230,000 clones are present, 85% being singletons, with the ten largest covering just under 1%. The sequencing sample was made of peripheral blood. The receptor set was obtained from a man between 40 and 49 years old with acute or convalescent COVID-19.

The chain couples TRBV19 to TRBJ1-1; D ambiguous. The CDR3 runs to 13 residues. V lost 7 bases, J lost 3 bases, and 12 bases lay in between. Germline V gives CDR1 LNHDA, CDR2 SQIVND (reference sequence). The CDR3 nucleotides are TGTGCCAGTACCCTAGACGGGTACACTGAAGCTTTCTTT. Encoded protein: CASTLDGYTEAFF.

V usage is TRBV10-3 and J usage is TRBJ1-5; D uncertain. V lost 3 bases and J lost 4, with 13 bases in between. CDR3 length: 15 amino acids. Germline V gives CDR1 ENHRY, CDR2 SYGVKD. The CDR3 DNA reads TGTGCCATCAGTGACGGTGACGTCAGGAATCAGCCCCAGCATTTT. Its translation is CAISDGDVRNQPQHF.

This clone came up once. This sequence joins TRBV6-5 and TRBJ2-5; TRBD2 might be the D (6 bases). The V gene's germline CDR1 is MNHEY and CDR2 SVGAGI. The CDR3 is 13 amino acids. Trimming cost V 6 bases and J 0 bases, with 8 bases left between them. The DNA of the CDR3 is TGTGCCAGCAGCCGGGGGAACCAAGAGACCCAGTACTTC. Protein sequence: CASSRGNQETQYF.

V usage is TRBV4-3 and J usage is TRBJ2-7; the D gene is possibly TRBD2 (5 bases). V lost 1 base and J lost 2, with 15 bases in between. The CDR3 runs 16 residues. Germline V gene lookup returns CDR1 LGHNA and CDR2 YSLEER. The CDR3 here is CASSQASSGFTYEQYF. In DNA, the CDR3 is TGCGCCAGCAGCCAAGCCTCCAGCGGTTTTACCTACGAGCAGTACTTC.

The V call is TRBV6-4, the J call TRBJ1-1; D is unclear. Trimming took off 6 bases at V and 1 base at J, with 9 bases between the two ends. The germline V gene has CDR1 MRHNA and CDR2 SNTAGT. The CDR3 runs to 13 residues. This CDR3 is CASRHTQNTEAFF. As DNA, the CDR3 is TGTGCCAGCAGACACACACAGAACACTGAAGCTTTCTTT.

The CDR3 is CASSRGWSDTEAFF. The CDR3 coding sequence is TGCGCCAGCAGTAGGGGTTGGTCGGACACTGAAGCTTTCTTT. This sequence joins TRBV5-1 and TRBJ1-1, with D possibly being TRBD1 (5 bases). This CDR3 has 14 amino acids. Deletions cut 5 bases from V and 3 bases from J, with 14 bases between. Germline-derived CDR1 and CDR2 are SGHRS and YFSETQ. The full variable domain, with the rest looked up from reference TRBV5-1 and TRBJ1-1, is KAGVTQTPRYLIKTRGQQVTLSCSPISGHRSVSWYQQTPGQGLQFLFEYFSETQRNKGNFPGRFSGRQFSNSRSEMNVSTLELGDSALYLCASSRGWSDTEAFFGQGTRLTVV.

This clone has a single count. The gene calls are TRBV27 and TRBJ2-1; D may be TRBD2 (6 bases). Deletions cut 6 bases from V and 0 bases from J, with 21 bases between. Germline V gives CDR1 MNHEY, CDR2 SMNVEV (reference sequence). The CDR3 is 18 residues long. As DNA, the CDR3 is TGTGCCAGCAGAAACCCCACCGCGGGGAAGAGCTCCTACAATGAGCAGTTCTTC. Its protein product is CASRNPTAGKSSYNEQFF.

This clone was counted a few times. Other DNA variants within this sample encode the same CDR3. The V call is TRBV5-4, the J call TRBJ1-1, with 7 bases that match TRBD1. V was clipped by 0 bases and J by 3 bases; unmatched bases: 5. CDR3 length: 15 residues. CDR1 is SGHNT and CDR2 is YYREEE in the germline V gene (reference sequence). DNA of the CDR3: TGTGCCAGCAGCTTGGAAGCAGGGGGGTACACTGAAGCTTTCTTT. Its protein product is CASSLEAGGYTEAFF.

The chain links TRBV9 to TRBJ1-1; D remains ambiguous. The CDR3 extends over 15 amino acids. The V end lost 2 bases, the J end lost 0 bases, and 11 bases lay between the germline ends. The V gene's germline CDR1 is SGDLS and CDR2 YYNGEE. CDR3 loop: CASSVTNRMNTEAFF. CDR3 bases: TGTGCCAGCAGCGTGACAAACCGGATGAACACTGAAGCTTTCTTT.